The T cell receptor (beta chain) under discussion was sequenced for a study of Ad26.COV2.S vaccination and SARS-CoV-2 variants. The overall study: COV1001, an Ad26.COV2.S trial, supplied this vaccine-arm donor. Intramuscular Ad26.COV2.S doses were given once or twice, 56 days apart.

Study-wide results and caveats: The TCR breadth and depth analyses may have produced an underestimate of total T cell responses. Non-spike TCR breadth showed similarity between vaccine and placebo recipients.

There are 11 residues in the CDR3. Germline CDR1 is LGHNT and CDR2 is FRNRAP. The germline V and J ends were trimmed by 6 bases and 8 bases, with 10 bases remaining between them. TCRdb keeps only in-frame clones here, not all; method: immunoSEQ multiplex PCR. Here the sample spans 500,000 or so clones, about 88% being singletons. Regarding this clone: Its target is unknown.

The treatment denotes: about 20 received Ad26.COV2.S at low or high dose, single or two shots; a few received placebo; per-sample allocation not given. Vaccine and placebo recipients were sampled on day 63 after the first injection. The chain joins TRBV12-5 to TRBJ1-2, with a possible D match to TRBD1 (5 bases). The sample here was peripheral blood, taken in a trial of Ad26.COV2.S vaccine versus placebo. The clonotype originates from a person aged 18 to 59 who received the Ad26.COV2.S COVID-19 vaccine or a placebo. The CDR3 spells CASGGPGGYTF. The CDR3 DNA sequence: TGTGCTAGTGGGGGGCCTGGGGGCTACACCTTC.